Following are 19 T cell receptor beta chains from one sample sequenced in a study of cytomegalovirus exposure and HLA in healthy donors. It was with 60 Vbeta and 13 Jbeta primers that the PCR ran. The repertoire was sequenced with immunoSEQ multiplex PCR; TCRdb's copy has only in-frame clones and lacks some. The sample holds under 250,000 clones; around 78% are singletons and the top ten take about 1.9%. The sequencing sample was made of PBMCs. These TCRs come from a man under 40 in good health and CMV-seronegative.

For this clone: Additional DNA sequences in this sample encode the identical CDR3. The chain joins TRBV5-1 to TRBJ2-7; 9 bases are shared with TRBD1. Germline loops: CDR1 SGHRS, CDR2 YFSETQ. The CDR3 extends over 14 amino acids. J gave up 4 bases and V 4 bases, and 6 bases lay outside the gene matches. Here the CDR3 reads CASSVGQGGYEQYF. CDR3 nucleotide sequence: TGCGCCAGCAGCGTGGGACAGGGAGGTTACGAGCAGTACTTC.

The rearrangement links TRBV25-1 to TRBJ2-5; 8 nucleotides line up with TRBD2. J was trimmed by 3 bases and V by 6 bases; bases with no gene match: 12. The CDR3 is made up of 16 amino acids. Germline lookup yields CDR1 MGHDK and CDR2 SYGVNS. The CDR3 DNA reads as TGTGCCAGCAGAGATATAATAGCGGGAAGTAAAGAGACCCAGTACTTC. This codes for CASRDIIAGSKETQYF.

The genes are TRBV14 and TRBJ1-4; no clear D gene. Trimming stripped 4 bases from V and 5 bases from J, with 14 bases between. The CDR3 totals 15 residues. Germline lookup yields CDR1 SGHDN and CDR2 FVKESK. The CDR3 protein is CASSPEGWRNEKLFF. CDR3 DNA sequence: TGTGCCAGCAGCCCAGAGGGTTGGAGGAATGAAAAACTGTTTTTT.

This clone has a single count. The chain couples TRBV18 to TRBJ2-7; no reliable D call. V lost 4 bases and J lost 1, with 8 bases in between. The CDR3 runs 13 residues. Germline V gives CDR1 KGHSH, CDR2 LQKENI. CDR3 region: CASSLPGSYEQYF. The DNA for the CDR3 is TGTGCCAGCTCACTCCCCGGGTCCTACGAGCAGTACTTC.

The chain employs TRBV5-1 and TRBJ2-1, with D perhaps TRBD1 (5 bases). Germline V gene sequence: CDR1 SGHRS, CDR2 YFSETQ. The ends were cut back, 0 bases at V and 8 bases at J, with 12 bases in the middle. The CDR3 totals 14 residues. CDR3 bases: TGCGCCAGCAGCTTGGAGGGGCGAAGGGATGAGCAGTTCTTC. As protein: CASSLEGRRDEQFF.

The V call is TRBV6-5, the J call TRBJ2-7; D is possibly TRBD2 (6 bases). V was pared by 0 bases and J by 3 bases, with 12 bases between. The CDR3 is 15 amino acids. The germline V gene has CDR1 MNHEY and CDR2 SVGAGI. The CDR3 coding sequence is TGTGCCAGCAGTTACTCGCCTAGCGAGTACTACGAGCAGTACTTC. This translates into CASSYSPSEYYEQYF.

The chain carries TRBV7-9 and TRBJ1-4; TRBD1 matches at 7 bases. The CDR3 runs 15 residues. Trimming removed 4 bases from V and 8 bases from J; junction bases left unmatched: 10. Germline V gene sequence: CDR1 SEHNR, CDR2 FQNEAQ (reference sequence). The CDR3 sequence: CASSSYRGSTEKLFF. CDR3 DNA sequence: TGTGCCAGCAGCTCATACAGGGGTTCAACCGAAAAACTGTTTTTT. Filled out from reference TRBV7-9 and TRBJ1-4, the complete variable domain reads DTGVSQNPRHKITKRGQNVTFRCDPISEHNRLYWYRQTLGQGPEFLTYFQNEAQLEKSRLLSDRFSAERPKGSFSTLEIQRTEQGDSAMYLCASSSYRGSTEKLFFGSGTQLSVL.

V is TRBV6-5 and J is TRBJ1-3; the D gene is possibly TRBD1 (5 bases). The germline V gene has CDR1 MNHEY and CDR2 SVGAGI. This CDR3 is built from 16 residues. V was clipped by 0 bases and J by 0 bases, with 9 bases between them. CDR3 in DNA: TGTGCCAGCAGTTACTCGACAGCCTACTCTGGAAACACCATATATTTT. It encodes CASSYSTAYSGNTIYF.

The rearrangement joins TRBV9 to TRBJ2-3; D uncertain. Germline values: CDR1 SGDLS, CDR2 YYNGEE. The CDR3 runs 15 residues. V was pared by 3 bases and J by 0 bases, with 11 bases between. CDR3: CASSAEALSTDTQYF. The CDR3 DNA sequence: TGTGCCAGCAGCGCCGAAGCCCTGAGCACAGATACGCAGTATTTT. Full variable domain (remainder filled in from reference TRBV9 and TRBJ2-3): DSGVTQTPKHLITATGQRVTLRCSPRSGDLSVYWYQQSLDQGLQFLIQYYNGEERAKGNILERFSAQQFPDLHSELNLSSLELGDSALYFCASSAEALSTDTQYFGPGTRLTVL.

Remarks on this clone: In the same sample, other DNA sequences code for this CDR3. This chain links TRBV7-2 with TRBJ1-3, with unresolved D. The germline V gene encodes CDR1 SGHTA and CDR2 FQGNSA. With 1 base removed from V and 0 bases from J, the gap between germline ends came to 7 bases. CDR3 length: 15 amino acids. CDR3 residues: CASSLDGSSGNTIYF. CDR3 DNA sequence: TGTGCCAGCAGCTTAGATGGGAGCTCTGGAAACACCATATATTTT.

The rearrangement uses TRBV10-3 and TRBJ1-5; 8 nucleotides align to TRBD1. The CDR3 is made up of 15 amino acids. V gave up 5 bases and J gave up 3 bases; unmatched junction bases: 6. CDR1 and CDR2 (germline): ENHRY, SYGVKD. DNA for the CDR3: TGTGCCATCAGTCCTGGACAGGGTAACAATCAGCCCCAGCATTTT. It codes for CAISPGQGNNQPQHF.

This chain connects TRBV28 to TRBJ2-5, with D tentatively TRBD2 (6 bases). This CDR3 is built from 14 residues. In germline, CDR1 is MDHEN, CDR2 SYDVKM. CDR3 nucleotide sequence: TGTAGCGAAAAGGTACGGGAGAGGAATGAGACCCAGTACTTC. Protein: CSEKVRERNETQYF.

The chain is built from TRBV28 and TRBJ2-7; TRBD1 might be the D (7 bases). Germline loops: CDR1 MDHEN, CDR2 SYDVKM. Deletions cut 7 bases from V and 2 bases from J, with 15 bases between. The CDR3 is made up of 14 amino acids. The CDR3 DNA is TGTGCCAGCACTGATCAGGGGGGCACCTACGAGCAGTACTTC. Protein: CASTDQGGTYEQYF.

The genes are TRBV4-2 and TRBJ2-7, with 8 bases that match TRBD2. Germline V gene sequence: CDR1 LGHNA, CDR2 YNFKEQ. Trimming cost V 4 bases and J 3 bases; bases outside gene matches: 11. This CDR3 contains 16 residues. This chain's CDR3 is CASSLARASGFYEQYF. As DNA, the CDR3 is TGTGCCAGCAGCCTCGCGAGGGCTAGCGGGTTCTACGAGCAGTACTTC.

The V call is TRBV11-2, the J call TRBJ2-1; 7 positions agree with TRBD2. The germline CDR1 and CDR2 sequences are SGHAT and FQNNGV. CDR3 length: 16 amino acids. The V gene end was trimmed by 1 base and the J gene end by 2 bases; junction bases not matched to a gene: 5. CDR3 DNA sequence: TGTGCCAGCAGCTTAGGACGGCTAGCGGCCTACAATGAGCAGTTCTTC. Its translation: CASSLGRLAAYNEQFF.

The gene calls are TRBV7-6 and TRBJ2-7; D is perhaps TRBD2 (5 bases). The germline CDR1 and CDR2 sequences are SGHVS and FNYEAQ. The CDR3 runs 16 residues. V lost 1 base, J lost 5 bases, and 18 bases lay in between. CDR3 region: CASSLEPGSSFDEQYF. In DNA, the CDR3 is TGTGCCAGCAGCTTAGAACCGGGATCAAGTTTCGACGAGCAGTACTTC.

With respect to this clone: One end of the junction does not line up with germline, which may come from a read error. The CDR3 loop is CASGVVLGGSTDTQYF. The CDR3 nucleotides read TGTGCCAGCGGCGTAGTACTCGGGGGGAGCACAGATACGCAGTATTTT. The V call is TRBV9, the J call TRBJ2-3, with 7 nucleotides matching TRBD2. This CDR3 has 16 residues. Germline V CDR1 and CDR2: SGDLS, YYNGEE.

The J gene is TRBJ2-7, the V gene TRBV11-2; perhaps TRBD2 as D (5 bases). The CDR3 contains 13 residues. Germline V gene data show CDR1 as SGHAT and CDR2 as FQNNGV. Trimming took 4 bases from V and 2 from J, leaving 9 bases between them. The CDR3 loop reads CASSSAGTYEQYF. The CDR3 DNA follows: TGTGCCAGCAGCTCAGCCGGGACCTACGAGCAGTACTTC.

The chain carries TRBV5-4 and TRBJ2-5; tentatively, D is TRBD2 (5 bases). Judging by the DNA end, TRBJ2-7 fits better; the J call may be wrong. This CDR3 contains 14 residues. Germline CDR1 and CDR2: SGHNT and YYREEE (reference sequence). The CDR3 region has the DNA TGTGCCAGCAGCGAGGGCGTACTCTCCTACGAGCAGTACTTC. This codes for CASSEGVLSYEQYF.